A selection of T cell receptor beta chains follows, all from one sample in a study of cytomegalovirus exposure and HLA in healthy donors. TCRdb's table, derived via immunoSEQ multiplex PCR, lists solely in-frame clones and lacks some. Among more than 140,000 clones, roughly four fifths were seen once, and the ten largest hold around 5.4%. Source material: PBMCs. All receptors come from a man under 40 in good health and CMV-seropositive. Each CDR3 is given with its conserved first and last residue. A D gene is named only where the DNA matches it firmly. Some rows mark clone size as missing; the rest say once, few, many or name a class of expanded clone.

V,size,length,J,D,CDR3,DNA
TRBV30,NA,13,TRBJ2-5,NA,CAWSRGSVETQYF,TGTGCCTGGAGTAGGGGATCAGTAGAGACCCAGTACTTC
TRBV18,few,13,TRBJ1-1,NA,CASSITGLGEAFF,TGTGCCAGCTCCATCACAGGGCTTGGTGAGGCTTTCTTT
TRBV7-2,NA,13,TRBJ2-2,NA,CASSSTNTGELFF,TGTGCCAGCAGCTCCACGAACACCGGGGAGCTGTTTTTT
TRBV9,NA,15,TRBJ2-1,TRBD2,CASVWGTSGTGEQFF,TGTGCCAGCGTCTGGGGGACTAGCGGGACGGGTGAGCAGTTCTTC
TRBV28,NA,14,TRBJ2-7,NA,CASSSGGALYEQYF,TGTGCCAGCAGTTCGGGCGGGGCCCTTTACGAGCAGTACTTC
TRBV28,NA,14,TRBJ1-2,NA,CASRTLGGDLSYTF,TGTGCCAGCAGAACCCTCGGGGGAGATTTAAGCTACACCTTC
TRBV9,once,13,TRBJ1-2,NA,CASSVGNYQGYTF,TGTGCCAGCAGCGTAGGCAACTACCAGGGCTACACCTTC
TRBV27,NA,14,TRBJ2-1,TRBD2,CASSPSLAENEQFF,TGTGCCAGCAGTCCCAGTCTAGCGGAAAATGAGCAGTTCTTC
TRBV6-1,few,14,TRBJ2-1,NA,CASSEADWTNEQFF,TGTGCCAGCAGTGAAGCGGACTGGACGAATGAGCAGTTCTTC
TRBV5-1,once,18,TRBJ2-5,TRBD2,CASSPGTSGSGVRETQYF,TGCGCCAGCAGCCCTGGGACTAGCGGGAGTGGGGTCAGAGAGACCCAGTACTTC
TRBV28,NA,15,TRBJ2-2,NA,CASRQGSPNTGELFF,TGTGCCAGCAGACAGGGATCTCCGAACACCGGGGAGCTGTTTTTT
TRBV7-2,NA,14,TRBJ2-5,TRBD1,CASSPDRGGETQYF,TGTGCCAGCAGCCCGGACAGGGGTGGGGAGACCCAGTACTTC
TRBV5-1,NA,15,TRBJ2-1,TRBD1,CASNSPGTGVYEQFF,TGCGCCAGCAACTCGCCCGGGACAGGGGTCTATGAGCAGTTCTTC
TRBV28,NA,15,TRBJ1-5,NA,CASSPSRGSGQPQHF,TGTGCCAGCAGTCCCTCCCGTGGGTCGGGTCAGCCCCAGCATTTT
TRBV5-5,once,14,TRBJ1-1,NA,CASSLWTVNTEAFF,TGTGCCAGCAGCCTATGGACAGTGAACACTGAAGCTTTCTTT
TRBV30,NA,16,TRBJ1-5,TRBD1,CAWEPSPTGPNQPQHF,TGTGCCTGGGAGCCGTCCCCGACAGGGCCCAATCAGCCCCAGCATTTT
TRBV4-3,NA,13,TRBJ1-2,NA,CASSQEVGYGYTF,TGCGCCAGCAGCCAAGAGGTCGGCTATGGCTACACCTTC
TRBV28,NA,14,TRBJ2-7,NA,CASKEIGTADEQYF,TGTGCCAGCAAGGAAATCGGGACTGCAGACGAGCAGTACTTC
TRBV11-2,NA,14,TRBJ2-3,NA,CASALGGSTDTQYF,TGTGCCAGCGCTCTTGGGGGGAGCACAGATACGCAGTATTTT
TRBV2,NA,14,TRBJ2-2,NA,CASRDSTNTGELFF,TGTGCCAGCAGGGACAGCACGAACACCGGGGAGCTGTTTTTT
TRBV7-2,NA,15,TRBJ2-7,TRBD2,CASSRPGTSGYEQYF,TGTGCCAGCAGCCGACCCGGGACTAGCGGATACGAGCAGTACTTC
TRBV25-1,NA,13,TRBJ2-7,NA,CASSVGSYYEQYF,TGTGCCAGCAGTGTAGGGAGTTACTACGAGCAGTACTTC